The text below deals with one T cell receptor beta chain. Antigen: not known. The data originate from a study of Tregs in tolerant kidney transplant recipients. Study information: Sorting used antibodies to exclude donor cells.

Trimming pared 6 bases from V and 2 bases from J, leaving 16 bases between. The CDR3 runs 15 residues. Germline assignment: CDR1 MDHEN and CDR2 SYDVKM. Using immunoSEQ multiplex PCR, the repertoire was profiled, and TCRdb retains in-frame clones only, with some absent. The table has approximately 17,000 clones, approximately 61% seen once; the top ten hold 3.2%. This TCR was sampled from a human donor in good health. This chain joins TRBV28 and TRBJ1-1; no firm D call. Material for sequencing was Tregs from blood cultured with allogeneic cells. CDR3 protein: CASSPIDEGNTEAFF. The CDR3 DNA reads TGTGCCAGCAGCCCTATTGATGAGGGAAACACTGAAGCTTTCTTT.